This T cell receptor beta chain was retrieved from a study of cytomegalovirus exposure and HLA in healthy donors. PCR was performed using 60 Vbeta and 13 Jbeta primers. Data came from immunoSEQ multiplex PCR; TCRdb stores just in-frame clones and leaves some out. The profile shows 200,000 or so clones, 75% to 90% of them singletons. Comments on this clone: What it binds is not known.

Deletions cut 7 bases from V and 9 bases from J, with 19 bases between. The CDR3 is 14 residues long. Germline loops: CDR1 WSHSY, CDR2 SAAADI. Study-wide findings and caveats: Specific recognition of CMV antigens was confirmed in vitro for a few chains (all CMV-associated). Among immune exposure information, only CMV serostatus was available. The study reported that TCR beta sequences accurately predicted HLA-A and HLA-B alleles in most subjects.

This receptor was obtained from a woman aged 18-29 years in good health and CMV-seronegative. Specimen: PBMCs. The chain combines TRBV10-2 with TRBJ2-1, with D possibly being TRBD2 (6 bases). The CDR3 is CASIPTGEGAEQFF. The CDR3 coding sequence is TGCGCCAGCATACCGACGGGAGAAGGGGCTGAGCAGTTCTTC.